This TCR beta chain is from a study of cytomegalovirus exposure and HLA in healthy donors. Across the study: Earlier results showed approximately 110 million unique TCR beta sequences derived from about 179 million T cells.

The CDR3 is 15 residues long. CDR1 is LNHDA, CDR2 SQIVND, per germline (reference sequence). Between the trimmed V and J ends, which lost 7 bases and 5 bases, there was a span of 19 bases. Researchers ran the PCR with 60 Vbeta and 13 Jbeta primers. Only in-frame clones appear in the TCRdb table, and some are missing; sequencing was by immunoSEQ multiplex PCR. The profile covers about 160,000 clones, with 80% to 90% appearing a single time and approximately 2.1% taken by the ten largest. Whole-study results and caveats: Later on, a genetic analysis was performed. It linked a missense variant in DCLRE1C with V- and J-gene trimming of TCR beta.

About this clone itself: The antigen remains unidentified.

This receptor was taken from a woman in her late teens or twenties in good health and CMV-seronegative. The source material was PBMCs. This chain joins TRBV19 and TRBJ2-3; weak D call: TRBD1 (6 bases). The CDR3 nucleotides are TGTGCCAGTAAGCGGACAGCCCGGGCGGGAGATACGCAGTATTTT. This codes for CASKRTARAGDTQYF.